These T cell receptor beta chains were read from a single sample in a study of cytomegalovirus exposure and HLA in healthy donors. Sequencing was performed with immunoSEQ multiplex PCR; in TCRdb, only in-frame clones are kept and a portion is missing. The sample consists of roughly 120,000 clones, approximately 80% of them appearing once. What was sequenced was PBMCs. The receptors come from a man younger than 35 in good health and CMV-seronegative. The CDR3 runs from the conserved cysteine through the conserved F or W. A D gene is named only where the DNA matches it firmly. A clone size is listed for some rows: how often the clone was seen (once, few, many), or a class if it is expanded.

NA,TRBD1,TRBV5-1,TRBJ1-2,TGCGCCAGCAGCGTCCCATCCACAGGGGGAGGTAACTATGGCTACACCTTC,CASSVPSTGGGNYGYTF
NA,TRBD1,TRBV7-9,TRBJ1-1,TGTGCCAGCAGCGAACGACAGGGTACTGAAGCTTTCTTT,CASSERQGTEAFF
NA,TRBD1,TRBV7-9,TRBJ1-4,TGTTCCAGCAGCTTATGGGACAGCCCTAATGAAAAACTGTTTTTT,CSSSLWDSPNEKLFF
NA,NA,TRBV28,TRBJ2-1,TGTGCCAGCAGTTTATTGACTGACCTCAGCTCCTACAATGAGCAGTTCTTC,CASSLLTDLSSYNEQFF
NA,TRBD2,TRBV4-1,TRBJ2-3,TGCGCCAGCAGCCAAGTCGGGAGGGCCAAAATAGCCCTATATACGCAGTATTTT,CASSQVGRAKIALYTQYF
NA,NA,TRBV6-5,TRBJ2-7,TGTGCCAGCAGTTTAAACATACAAGGACAACTGTACGAGCAGTACTTC,CASSLNIQGQLYEQYF
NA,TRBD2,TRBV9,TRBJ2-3,TGTGCCAGCAGCATCAATAAGGGACTACGCACAGATACGCAGTATTTT,CASSINKGLRTDTQYF
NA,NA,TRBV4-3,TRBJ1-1,TGCGCCAGCAGCCAAGGGTGGAGGACTACAAACACTGAAGCTTTCTTT,CASSQGWRTTNTEAFF
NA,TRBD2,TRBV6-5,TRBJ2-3,TGTGCCAGCAGTCTACTAGCGGGAGGTACAGATACGCAGTATTTT,CASSLLAGGTDTQYF
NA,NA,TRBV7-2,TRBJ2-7,TGTGCCAGCAGCTTAGCGGAGGGCCCCTACGAGCAGTACTTC,CASSLAEGPYEQYF
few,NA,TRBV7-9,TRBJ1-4,TGTGCCAGCAGCGAAGGGACTTTTGAAAAACTGTTTTTT,CASSEGTFEKLFF
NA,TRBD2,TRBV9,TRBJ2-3,TGTGCCAGCAGCCCATGGGAGGGCCTCACAGATACGCAGTATTTT,CASSPWEGLTDTQYF
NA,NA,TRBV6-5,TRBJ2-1,TGTGCCAGCAGAGAGATGTCTTCCTACAATGAGCAGTTCTTC,CASREMSSYNEQFF
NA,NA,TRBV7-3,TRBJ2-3,TGTGCCAGCAGCTCAATCGACGGGGACACAGATACGCAGTATTTT,CASSSIDGDTDTQYF
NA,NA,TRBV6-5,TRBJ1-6,TGTGCCAGCAGCAACTTTCAGAGGGTTTCCCCTCACCTCCACTTT,CASSNFQRVSPHLHF
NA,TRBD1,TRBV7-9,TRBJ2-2,TGTGCCAGCAGCCCGGGACAGTTAAACACCGGGGAGCTGTTTTTT,CASSPGQLNTGELFF
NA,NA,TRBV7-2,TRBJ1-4,TGTGCCAGCAGCTTAGCCGAGGGTGAAAAACTGTTTTTT,CASSLAEGEKLFF
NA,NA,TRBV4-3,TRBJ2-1,TGCGCCAGCAGCCAAGATATGCGGGGCGGTGAGCAGTTCTTC,CASSQDMRGGEQFF
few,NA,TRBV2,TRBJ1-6,TGTGCCAGCAAAAGGGAGCGCGGTAATTCACCCCTCCACTTT,CASKRERGNSPLHF
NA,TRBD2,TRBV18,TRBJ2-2,TGTGCCAGCTCACAGGGACTAGCGGACACCGGGGAGCTGTTTTTT,CASSQGLADTGELFF
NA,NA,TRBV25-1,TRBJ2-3,TGTGCCAGCAGTGCGACAGGCACAGATACGCAGTATTTT,CASSATGTDTQYF
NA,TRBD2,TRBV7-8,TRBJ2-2,TGTGCCAGCAGCTTGGGGACGGGAGGAAACACCGGGGAGCTGTTTTTT,CASSLGTGGNTGELFF
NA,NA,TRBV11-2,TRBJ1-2,TGTGCCAGCAGCTTAGATCCCACCCGAGCTAACTATGGCTACACCTTC,CASSLDPTRANYGYTF